Below, 23 T cell receptor beta chains from the same sample are listed, as sequenced in a study of blood T cells in healthy people across ages. Primers used in a second PCR of roughly 6 to 12 cycles were a sample-barcoded 5' primer and a J-beta primer mix. TCRdb re-analysed the 5' RACE reads in MiXCR, keeping a single row per CDR3 protein. The sample lists some 860,000 distinct CDR3 sequences; 45% to 70% were seen once. Sequenced sample: blood. These receptors were collected from a man aged 35 to 55 in good health.

CDR3 sequence reads: CASRQDRERADTQYF. In nucleotides, the CDR3 is TGTGCCAGCAGACAGGACAGGGAAAGGGCAGATACGCAGTATTTT. The chain links TRBV5-5 to TRBJ2-3; TRBD1 agrees at 8 bases. The V gene end was trimmed by 5 bases and the J gene end by 4 bases; junction bases not matched to a gene: 9. The CDR3 is made up of 15 amino acids. The germline CDR1 and CDR2 sequences are SGHKS and YYEKEE (reference sequence).

The genes are TRBV7-2 and TRBJ2-1; the match to TRBD2 covers 8 bases. The CDR3 covers 16 residues. Germline V gives CDR1 SGHTA, CDR2 FQGNSA. The ends lost 5 bases at V and 6 bases at J; junction bases unmatched: 12. The CDR3 bases are TGTGCCAGCAGCCGCCGTTCGGGAGGGTTCGGCAATGAGCAGTTCTTC. Protein: CASSRRSGGFGNEQFF.

This clonotype came up a few times. V usage is TRBV5-1 and J usage is TRBJ1-4, with D unresolved. The CDR3 totals 15 residues. CDR1 is SGHRS and CDR2 is YFSETQ in the germline V gene. V gave up 0 bases and J gave up 7 bases, with 13 bases separating them. The CDR3 loop is CASSLGGPKSEKLFF. The CDR3 DNA sequence: TGCGCCAGCAGCTTGGGTGGGCCAAAGAGTGAAAAACTGTTTTTT.

This clonotype has more than one count but fewer than ten. The gene calls are TRBV6-5 and TRBJ1-1, with D possibly being TRBD1 (5 bases). In germline, CDR1 is MNHEY, CDR2 SVGAGI. The CDR3 covers 14 residues. V was pared by 7 bases and J by 8 bases, with 20 bases between. CDR3 nucleotide sequence: TGTGCCAGCAACGTATTAGCCTCGGGGGGGGAAGCTTTCTTT. Its translation is CASNVLASGGEAFF.

A few counts support this clonotype. The chain recombines TRBV7-2 with TRBJ2-1; 10 nucleotides line up with TRBD2. The CDR3 runs 20 residues. From germline, CDR1 is SGHTA and CDR2 FQGNSA. After removal of 5 bases from V and 6 bases from J, the junction contained 22 bases not matched to a gene. The CDR3 coding sequence is TGTGCCAGCAGCCAAAGCGGGAGGGCCTTTTTGGCCGGGGATAGCAATGAGCAGTTCTTC. Amino acids: CASSQSGRAFLAGDSNEQFF.

V gene TRBV4-1 combines with J gene TRBJ1-2; D call uncertain. CDR1 and CDR2 (germline): MGHRA, YSYEKL. Trimming cost V 4 bases and J 2 bases, with 20 bases left between them. CDR3 length: 17 residues. The CDR3 loop is CASSREERRDNNYGYTF. Written as DNA, the CDR3 is TGCGCCAGCAGCCGTGAAGAACGCCGAGATAACAACTATGGCTACACCTTC.

V usage is TRBV10-2 and J usage is TRBJ2-5; D gene ambiguous. The CDR3 spans 13 residues. Germline V gives CDR1 WSHSY, CDR2 SAAADI. V lost 10 bases to trimming and J lost 1 base, with 13 bases between them. This CDR3 reads CATSQELQETQYF. Here the CDR3 DNA reads TGCGCCACCTCGCAGGAACTCCAAGAGACCCAGTACTTC.

This clonotype came up once. The V and J genes are TRBV12-3 or TRBV12-4 and TRBJ2-1; D is ambiguous. V was cut by 6 bases and J by 7 bases, with 4 bases left in between. The CDR3 extends over 10 amino acids. For the CDR3, the DNA is TGTGCCAGCAGGAGAAATGAGCAGTTCTTC. Its translation: CASRRNEQFF.

DNA for the CDR3: TGTGCCAGCACCGGAAATGCAGGGTTCCTCCACGAGCAGTACTTC. Amino acids: CASTGNAGFLHEQYF. This chain uses TRBV7-8 with TRBJ2-5, with a possible D match to TRBD1 (5 bases). Gene TRBJ2-7 matches the end of the DNA better, so the J call may be wrong. CDR1 is SGHVS and CDR2 is FQNEAQ in the germline V gene. The CDR3 spans 15 residues.

V gene TRBV5-1 combines with J gene TRBJ1-1, with D tentatively TRBD1 (5 bases). Trimming shortened V by 6 bases and J by 1 base, and 13 bases separated the two germline ends. Germline V gives CDR1 SGHRS, CDR2 YFSETQ. This CDR3 comprises 14 residues. CDR3 nucleotide sequence: TGCGCCAGCACCGTGGCCGGGGGGAACACTGAAGCTTTCTTT. It encodes CASTVAGGNTEAFF.

This chain joins TRBV4-2 and TRBJ1-2; the D gene is possibly TRBD1 (6 bases). Trimming shortened V by 2 bases and J by 5 bases, and 18 bases separated the two germline ends. The germline CDR1 and CDR2 sequences are LGHNA and YNFKEQ. This CDR3 contains 16 residues. The CDR3 protein is CASSQSAKDRRYGYTF. CDR3 nucleotide sequence: TGTGCCAGCAGCCAAAGTGCTAAGGACAGAAGATATGGCTACACCTTC.

This clonotype was picked up a small number of times. The chain has TRBV9 and TRBJ2-7, with a weak D call TRBD1 (6 bases). The ends were cut back, 0 bases at V and 4 bases at J, with 11 bases in the middle. CDR3 size: 14 residues. Germline CDR1 SGDLS, CDR2 YYNGEE. The CDR3 here is CASSVDMRGYEQYF. In DNA form, the CDR3 reads TGTGCCAGCAGCGTAGATATGAGGGGGTACGAGCAGTACTTC.

The chain links TRBV20-1 to TRBJ1-4; the D is unclear. Germline-derived CDR1 and CDR2 are DFQATT and SNEGSKA (reference sequence). CDR3 length: 13 amino acids. V gave up 0 bases and J gave up 7 bases, with 9 bases separating them. CDR3 amino acids: CSARDSSSEKLFF. The DNA of the CDR3 is TGCAGTGCTAGAGATAGTTCGAGTGAAAAACTGTTTTTT.

V usage is TRBV24-1 and J usage is TRBJ2-1; the D gene is possibly TRBD1 (5 bases). The V gene lost 5 bases and the J gene lost 6 bases, with 7 bases spanning the gap. Germline values: CDR1 KGHDR, CDR2 SFDVKD. The CDR3 contains 12 residues. The CDR3 DNA follows: TGTGCCACCAGTGTCAGGGCCAATGAGCAGTTCTTC. This translates into CATSVRANEQFF.

Ten or more counts support this clonotype. The chain recombines TRBV7-2 with TRBJ2-7, with D uncertain. From germline, CDR1 is SGHTA and CDR2 FQGNSA. There are 13 residues in the CDR3. Trimming left V 5 bases short and J 4 bases short, with 12 bases between. CDR3 amino acids: CASSLTAEYEQYF. The DNA for the CDR3 is TGTGCCAGCAGCCTCACGGCTGAATACGAGCAGTACTTC.

The sample holds a few counts of this clonotype. The CDR3, as DNA: TGTGCCAGCACCAGGGGGCGAAGGCATCGTGGCTACACCTTC. Translated, it gives CASTRGRRHRGYTF. The chain joins TRBV7-2 to TRBJ1-2; TRBD1 matches at 8 bases. The J segment lost 7 bases and the V segment lost 7 bases, leaving 11 bases of the junction unmatched. Looked up from germline, CDR1 is SGHTA and CDR2 is FQGNSA. CDR3 size: 14 residues. Variable domain in full (rest from reference TRBV7-2 and TRBJ1-2): GAGVSQSPSNKVTEKGKDVELRCDPISGHTALYWYRQSLGQGLEFLIYFQGNSAPDKSGLPSDRFSAERTGGSVSTLTIQRTQQEDSAVYLCASTRGRRHRGYTFGSGTRLTVV.

This clonotype has more than one count but fewer than ten. The chain couples TRBV10-3 to TRBJ2-7; possibly TRBD2 for D (6 bases). Trimming stripped 4 bases from V and 0 bases from J, with 13 bases between. CDR1 is ENHRY, CDR2 SYGVKD, per germline. The CDR3 contains 15 residues. This chain's CDR3 is CAISAGTQSSYEQYF. CDR3 nucleotides: TGTGCCATCAGTGCCGGGACTCAAAGCTCCTACGAGCAGTACTTC.

The V call is TRBV11-3, the J call TRBJ2-7; 11 bases map to TRBD2. Unmatched junction bases numbered 8, after V lost 0 bases and J lost 7 bases. Germline V gene lookup returns CDR1 SGHNT and CDR2 YENEEA. The CDR3 is 16 amino acids. CDR3 bases: TGTGCCAGCAGCTTAGATACACTAGCGGGAGCTGGGGAGCAGTACTTC. Amino acid sequence: CASSLDTLAGAGEQYF.

This sequence joins TRBV20-1 and TRBJ2-1; possible D gene TRBD1, 6 bases. This CDR3 spans 13 amino acids. CDR1 DFQATT and CDR2 SNEGSKA come from the germline V gene (reference sequence). Trimming cost V 6 bases and J 9 bases, with 18 bases left between them. In nucleotides, the CDR3 is TGCAGTGCGCCACCCCTGGGGGCGGGTGAGCAGTTCTTC. This codes for CSAPPLGAGEQFF.

This clonotype was recorded only once. The chain links TRBV29-1 to TRBJ2-5, with TRBD2 matching 11 bases. Germline V gives CDR1 SQVTM, CDR2 ANQGSEA. J was trimmed by 2 bases and V by 5 bases; bases with no gene match: 4. The CDR3 contains 14 residues. The DNA for the CDR3 is TGCAGCGTTATAGCGGGAGGGGTTCAAGAGACCCAGTACTTC. Encoded protein: CSVIAGGVQETQYF.

The chain is built from TRBV5-1 and TRBJ2-1; the D gene is possibly TRBD1 (6 bases). The length of the CDR3 is 16 residues. Per the germline V gene, CDR1 is SGHRS and CDR2 is YFSETQ. Trimming took off 4 bases at V and 7 bases at J, with 21 bases between the two ends. This CDR3 is CASSRSTGVERNEQFF. CDR3 DNA: TGCGCCAGCAGCCGGTCGACAGGTGTCGAGAGAAATGAGCAGTTCTTC.

Details on this clonotype: The junction differs from germline at one of its ends, possibly a read error. This chain connects TRBV6-1 to TRBJ2-1, with D unclear. TRBJ2-7 explains the end of the DNA better; the J call may be wrong. This CDR3 is 13 amino acids long. Germline CDR1 and CDR2: MNHNS and SASEGT. The CDR3 region has the DNA TGTGCCGGCAGTGAAGGCAGGACCTACGAGCAGTACTTC. Translating gives CAGSEGRTYEQYF.

The CDR3 region has the DNA TGTGCCAGTGCGGAAGGTGACGGGGTAGGTGGGAATACGCAGTATTTT. This gives the protein CASAEGDGVGGNTQYF. The genes are TRBV9 and TRBJ2-3; weak D call: TRBD2 (5 bases). The CDR3 consists of 16 residues. Germline CDR1 and CDR2: SGDLS and YYNGEE. Trimming took off 8 bases at V and 7 bases at J, with 26 bases between the two ends.